What follows are 19 T cell receptor beta chains derived from one specimen sequenced in a study of neurological immune-mediated disorders. TCRdb called the 5' RACE reads again in MiXCR, with one record for every CDR3 protein. Here the sample spans about 74,000 distinct CDR3 sequences, around 5.2% being singletons. Sequencing input: PBMCs. Source of these receptors: a man younger than 30 with multiple sclerosis.

Many counts were recorded for this clonotype. V gene TRBV28 combines with J gene TRBJ2-1, with a tentative D call TRBD2 (5 bases). The germline gives CDR1 MDHEN, CDR2 SYDVKM. The V end was cut by 7 bases, the J end by 0 bases, with 10 bases between. The length of the CDR3 is 14 residues. The CDR3 here is CASTRSGSYNEQFF. CDR3 coding DNA: TGTGCCAGCACCCGAAGCGGCTCCTACAATGAGCAGTTCTTC.

At least ten counts were recorded for this clonotype. This chain links TRBV7-2 with TRBJ1-2; D call uncertain. The CDR3 sequence is 13 residues long. V lost 0 bases and J lost 6, with 8 bases in between. Germline loops: CDR1 SGHTA, CDR2 FQGNSA. In DNA, the CDR3 is TGTGCCAGCAGCTTAGCCCCCATGAATGGCTACACCTTC. It translates to CASSLAPMNGYTF. The full variable domain, with the rest looked up from reference TRBV7-2 and TRBJ1-2, is GAGVSQSPSNKVTEKGKDVELRCDPISGHTALYWYRQSLGQGLEFLIYFQGNSAPDKSGLPSDRFSAERTGGSVSTLTIQRTQQEDSAVYLCASSLAPMNGYTFGSGTRLTVV.

This clonotype was observed many times. This chain joins TRBV25-1 and TRBJ2-2, with TRBD2 as a possible D gene (5 bases). Germline V lookup: CDR1 MGHDK, CDR2 SYGVNS. V was shortened by 3 bases and J by 8 bases, with 10 bases between the two germline ends. This CDR3 region has 13 residues. In nucleotides, the CDR3 is TGTGCCAGCAGTGACAGGAGGTTGGGGGAGCTGTTTTTT. Translation gives CASSDRRLGELFF.

Ten or more counts support this clonotype. The V and J genes are TRBV5-1 and TRBJ2-5; 10 bases are shared with TRBD2. The CDR3 consists of 19 residues. J lost 4 bases, V lost 2 bases, and 17 bases had no gene match. The V gene's germline CDR1 is SGHRS and CDR2 YFSETQ. The CDR3 loop is CASSFIAGGGAATGETQYF. CDR3 DNA: TGCGCCAGCAGCTTTATAGCGGGAGGAGGAGCGGCAACGGGAGAGACCCAGTACTTC.

This clonotype showed up many times. The chain combines TRBV20-1 with TRBJ2-1; 10 nucleotides agree with TRBD2. V lost 0 bases to trimming and J lost 5 bases; unmatched junction nucleotides: 7. This CDR3 has 16 residues. In germline, CDR1 is DFQATT, CDR2 SNEGSKA (reference sequence). The CDR3 region has the DNA TGCAGTGCTAGAGATGTAGGGACTAGCGTCCACAATGAGCAGTTCTTC. Encoded protein: CSARDVGTSVHNEQFF.

This clonotype was seen repeatedly, ten times or more. The chain carries TRBV7-8 and TRBJ1-2; D perhaps matches TRBD1 (5 bases). The V end was cut by 5 bases, the J end by 4 bases, with 11 bases between. The CDR3 loop spans 13 amino acids. Germline V CDR1 and CDR2: SGHVS, FQNEAQ. CDR3 in amino acids: CASSRTGPYGYTF. CDR3 nucleotides: TGTGCCAGCAGCCGGACGGGGCCCTATGGCTACACCTTC.

This clonotype was seen ten or more times. The rearrangement uses TRBV15 and TRBJ2-6, with D perhaps TRBD1 (5 bases). This CDR3 has 16 residues. The V end was cut by 0 bases, the J end by 5 bases, with 11 bases between. Per the germline V gene, CDR1 is LNHNV and CDR2 is YYDKDF (reference sequence). CDR3 in amino acids: CATSRDLAGWANVLTF. The CDR3 bases are TGTGCCACCAGCAGAGATCTTGCAGGGTGGGCCAACGTCCTGACTTTC.

The J gene is TRBJ2-1, the V gene TRBV20-1; 9 bases agree with TRBD2. The CDR3 has 12 amino acids. Germline assignment: CDR1 DFQATT and CDR2 SNEGSKA (reference sequence). The CDR3 is CAPRGGFNEQFF. CDR3 sequence (DNA): TGCGCGCCGCGGGGGGGATTCAATGAGCAGTTCTTC.

The chain recombines TRBV20-1 with TRBJ2-7; D is ambiguous. Germline loops: CDR1 DFQATT, CDR2 SNEGSKA (reference sequence). CDR3 size: 15 residues. The V gene lost 3 bases and the J gene lost 7 bases, with 22 bases spanning the gap. CDR3: CSARTSWRFAKEQYF. The DNA for the CDR3 is TGCAGTGCTAGGACGTCGTGGAGATTTGCCAAAGAGCAGTACTTC.

This clonotype was recorded at least ten times. The chain uses TRBV29-1 and TRBJ2-3; D unclear. V dropped 6 bases and J dropped 4 bases, with 14 bases sitting between them. Germline V gene data show CDR1 as SQVTM and CDR2 as ANQGSEA. The CDR3 has 13 amino acids. The CDR3 is CSVTDLGADTQYF. CDR3 DNA: TGCAGCGTAACGGACCTAGGCGCAGATACGCAGTATTTT.

Ten or more counts support this clonotype. The rearrangement uses TRBV28 and TRBJ2-1, with TRBD1 matching 12 bases. Germline-derived CDR1 and CDR2 are MDHEN and SYDVKM. The J segment lost 0 bases and the V segment lost 9 bases, leaving 12 bases of the junction unmatched. The CDR3 consists of 18 residues. CDR3 residues: CASDPGTGGQSSYNEQFF. In DNA form, the CDR3 reads TGTGCCAGTGATCCCGGGACAGGGGGCCAAAGCTCCTACAATGAGCAGTTCTTC.

This clonotype was recorded at least ten times. The CDR3 loop is CATSSQTGSYEQYF. The CDR3 nucleotides read TGTGCCACCAGCAGCCAGACAGGGTCCTACGAGCAGTACTTC. The chain combines TRBV15 with TRBJ2-7; 7 bases agree with TRBD1. After removal of 3 bases from V and 1 base from J, the junction contained 3 bases not matched to a gene. The length of the CDR3 is 14 residues. CDR1 LNHNV and CDR2 YYDKDF come from the germline V gene (reference sequence).

This clonotype was counted at least ten times. This chain joins TRBV9 and TRBJ1-6; D is possibly TRBD1 (6 bases). Germline loops: CDR1 SGDLS, CDR2 YYNGEE. The germline V and J ends were trimmed by 5 bases and 7 bases, with 16 bases remaining between them. The CDR3 totals 15 residues. The CDR3 loop reads CASSTTGWVNSPLHF. The CDR3 DNA sequence: TGTGCCAGCAGTACCACAGGGTGGGTAAATTCACCCCTCCACTTT.

This clonotype came up many times. The J gene is TRBJ2-1, the V gene TRBV6-6; possible D gene TRBD2, 7 bases. CDR1 MNHNY and CDR2 SVGAGI come from the germline V gene (reference sequence). Between the trimmed V and J ends, which lost 5 bases and 0 bases, there was a span of 20 bases. The CDR3 sequence is 18 residues long. CDR3 sequence (DNA): TGTGCCAGCAGTCCAAAGCCCACAGGGAGGGGCTCCTACAATGAGCAGTTCTTC. It encodes CASSPKPTGRGSYNEQFF.

This clonotype appeared many times. V and J are TRBV20-1 and TRBJ1-1; a possible D gene is TRBD1 (5 bases). The V end was cut by 6 bases, the J end by 2 bases, with 10 bases between. Looked up from germline, CDR1 is DFQATT and CDR2 is SNEGSKA (reference sequence). This CDR3 is built from 12 residues. The CDR3 spells CSARDFNTEAFF. The CDR3 DNA reads TGCAGTGCCCGGGACTTTAACACTGAAGCTTTCTTT.

This clonotype came up many times. V usage is TRBV20-1 and J usage is TRBJ1-5; D might be TRBD1 (5 bases). Deletions cut 1 base from V and 2 bases from J, with 15 bases between. CDR1 is DFQATT, CDR2 SNEGSKA, per germline (reference sequence). The CDR3 consists of 16 residues. CDR3 in amino acids: CSARVGVSGGNQPQHF. The CDR3 coding sequence is TGCAGTGCTAGAGTGGGGGTGTCTGGGGGCAATCAGCCCCAGCATTTT.

This clonotype has ten or more counts. The chain uses TRBV5-1 and TRBJ2-3, with D possibly TRBD2 on 7 matching bases. Per the germline V gene, CDR1 is SGHRS and CDR2 is YFSETQ. Between the trimmed V and J ends, which lost 3 bases and 2 bases, there was a span of 13 bases. The CDR3 covers 15 residues. CDR3 region: CASSSEGGYTDTQYF. CDR3 bases: TGCGCCAGCAGCTCCGAGGGGGGGTACACAGATACGCAGTATTTT.

This clonotype was observed at least ten times. V is TRBV12-3 or TRBV12-4 and J is TRBJ2-5, with D unresolved. Trimming pared 4 bases from V and 0 bases from J, leaving 9 bases between. The CDR3 runs 14 residues. The CDR3 DNA reads TGTGCCAGCAGTTCCGATTCGTACCAAGAGACCCAGTACTTC. Its translation: CASSSDSYQETQYF.

This clonotype was counted ten times or more. The chain links TRBV11-3 to TRBJ2-1; perhaps TRBD2 as D (7 bases). The germline gives CDR1 SGHNT, CDR2 YENEEA. Trimming pared 2 bases from V and 7 bases from J, leaving 9 bases between. The CDR3 contains 13 residues. CDR3 sequence reads: CASSLKGGNEQFF. The CDR3 DNA reads TGTGCCAGCAGCTTAAAGGGGGGGAATGAGCAGTTCTTC.